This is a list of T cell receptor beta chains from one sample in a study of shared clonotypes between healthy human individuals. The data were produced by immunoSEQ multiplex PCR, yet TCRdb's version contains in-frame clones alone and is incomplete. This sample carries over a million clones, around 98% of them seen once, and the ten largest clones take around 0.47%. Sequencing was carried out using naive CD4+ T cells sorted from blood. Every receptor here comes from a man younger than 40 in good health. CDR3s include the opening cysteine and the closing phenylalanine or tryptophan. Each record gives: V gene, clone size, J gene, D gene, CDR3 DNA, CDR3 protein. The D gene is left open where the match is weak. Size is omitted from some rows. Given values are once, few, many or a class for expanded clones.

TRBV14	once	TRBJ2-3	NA	TGTGCCAGCAGCCCAACGGCAGATACGCAGTATTTT	CASSPTADTQYF
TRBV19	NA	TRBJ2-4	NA	TGTGCCAGTAGCTTAGGGGGGGCCAAAAACATTCAGTACTTC	CASSLGGAKNIQYF
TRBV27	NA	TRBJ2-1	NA	TGTGCCAGCAGTGGCATCTTTGGCAATGAGCAGTTCTTC	CASSGIFGNEQFF
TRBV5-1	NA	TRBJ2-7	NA	TGCGCCAGCAGCCCACACAGGGAGCGGACCTACGAGCAGTACTTC	CASSPHRERTYEQYF
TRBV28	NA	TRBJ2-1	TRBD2	TGTGCCAGCAGTTCCCGGGGCGGGAGGGGTGCCAATGAGCAGTTCTTC	CASSSRGGRGANEQFF
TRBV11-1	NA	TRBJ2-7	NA	TGTGCCAGCAGCTTCCCAGGGGCCTACGAGCAGTACTTC	CASSFPGAYEQYF
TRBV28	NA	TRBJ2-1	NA	TGTGCCAGCAGCAAAGGAGAATACAATGAGCAGTTCTTC	CASSKGEYNEQFF
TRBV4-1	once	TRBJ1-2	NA	TGCGCCAGCAGCCAAGTTTTTCACCCAAAAGGGCAGGCTTATGGCTACACCTTC	CASSQVFHPKGQAYGYTF
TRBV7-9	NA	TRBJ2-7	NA	TGTGCCAGCAGCCTCACATCTAAGAACGAGCAGTACTTC	CASSLTSKNEQYF
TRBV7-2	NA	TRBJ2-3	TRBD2	TGTGCCAGCAGCTCCGATACTAGCGGGAGGGGGCAGTATTTT	CASSSDTSGRGQYF
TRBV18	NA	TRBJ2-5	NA	TGTGCCAGCTCACCAGGACCCTTCCAAATACAAGAGACCCAGTACTTC	CASSPGPFQIQETQYF
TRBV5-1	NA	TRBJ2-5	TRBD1	TGCGCCAGCTCTTCCGGGACAGCAGAGACCCAGTACTTC	CASSSGTAETQYF
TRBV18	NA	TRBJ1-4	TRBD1	TGTGCCAGCTCACCAAAACAGGGGCCGGGTAATGAAAAACTGTTTTTT	CASSPKQGPGNEKLFF